The 22 T cell receptor beta chains presented below share a single source sample, sequenced in a study of blood T cell repertoires in COVID-19. This table comes from immunoSEQ multiplex PCR, and its TCRdb copy is limited to in-frame clones, with some not included. The data contain about 170,000 clones, 84% of them singletons. The sequenced sample consisted of peripheral blood. These receptors were taken from a human donor with acute or convalescent COVID-19. The donor label of this sample is uncertain.

This chain uses TRBV19 with TRBJ2-7; a possible D gene is TRBD1 (5 bases). Trimming left V 0 bases short and J 0 bases short, with 6 bases between. This CDR3 has 14 amino acids. Germline V gene sequence: CDR1 LNHDA, CDR2 SQIVND (reference sequence). The CDR3: CASSIEGHSYEQYF. CDR3 bases: TGTGCCAGTAGTATAGAAGGACACTCCTACGAGCAGTACTTC.

CDR3 in amino acids: CAWKRPVAGGNTIYF. In nucleotides, the CDR3 is TGTGCCTGGAAACGACCGGTGGCAGGGGGAAACACCATATATTTT. The chain recombines TRBV30 with TRBJ1-3, with D perhaps TRBD1 (5 bases). Germline assignment: CDR1 GTSNPN and CDR2 SVGIG (reference sequence). CDR3 size: 15 residues. Trimming stripped 4 bases from V and 4 bases from J, with 17 bases between. Combining the CDR3 with reference TRBV30 and TRBJ1-3 gives the whole variable domain SQTIHQWPATLVQPVGSPLSLECTVEGTSNPNLYWYRQAAGRGLQLLFYSVGIGQISSEVPQNLSASRPQDRQFILSSKKLLLSDSGFYLCAWKRPVAGGNTIYFGEGSWLTVV.

This clone was seen a handful of times. The gene calls are TRBV29-1 and TRBJ1-1, with TRBD1 as a possible D gene (5 bases). In germline, CDR1 is SQVTM, CDR2 ANQGSEA. Trimming shortened V by 5 bases and J by 3 bases, and 10 bases separated the two germline ends. The CDR3 is 12 amino acids. The CDR3 region has the DNA TGCAGCGTTACGAAGGGGCACACTGAAGCTTTCTTT. Its protein is CSVTKGHTEAFF.

This rearrangement joins TRBV21-1 to TRBJ1-2; the table's TRBD1 call for D was not verified on the DNA. TRBV21-1 is assigned pseudogene status. CDR3 length: 16 residues. The CDR3 protein is CARIPSPGQGCYGYTF. The DNA of the CDR3 is TGTGCCAGGATCCCCTCGCCGGGACAGGGGTGCTATGGCTACACCTTC.

The J gene is TRBJ2-5, the V gene TRBV7-2, with TRBD1 matching 7 bases. Germline CDR1 SGHTA, CDR2 FQGNSA. J lost 3 bases, V lost 5 bases, and 6 bases had no gene match. The CDR3 consists of 14 residues. Here the CDR3 DNA reads TGTGCCAGCAGCCCAGACAGGGTCAAAGAGACCCAGTACTTC. As protein: CASSPDRVKETQYF.

The gene calls are TRBV5-4 and TRBJ2-5, with D possibly TRBD1 on 8 matching bases. The CDR3 extends over 16 amino acids. V lost 4 bases and J lost 2, with 18 bases in between. The germline V gene has CDR1 SGHNT and CDR2 YYREEE (reference sequence). CDR3 sequence: CASSRRTGGVQETQYF. CDR3 DNA sequence: TGTGCCAGCAGCCGACGAACAGGGGGGGTACAAGAGACCCAGTACTTC.

V and J are TRBV11-2 and TRBJ2-3; 7 bases match TRBD2. The CDR3 spans 16 residues. The germline gives CDR1 SGHAT, CDR2 FQNNGV. V lost 1 base and J lost 8; bases outside the gene matches: 12. CDR3 amino acids: CASSLVWASGKGTQYF. CDR3 DNA sequence: TGTGCCAGCAGCTTAGTGTGGGCTAGCGGCAAAGGTACGCAGTATTTT.

The CDR3 sequence is CASSSDRGGGYTF. In DNA form, the CDR3 reads TGCGCCAGCAGCTCGGACAGGGGAGGTGGCTACACCTTC. V and J are TRBV5-1 and TRBJ1-2, with TRBD1 matching over 9 bases. CDR1 and CDR2 (germline): SGHRS, YFSETQ. J gave up 7 bases and V 3 bases, and 4 bases lay outside the gene matches. The CDR3 runs to 13 residues.

The V call is TRBV3-1 (or the pseudogene TRBV3-2), the J call TRBJ2-1; the match to TRBD1 covers 8 bases. J gave up 1 base and V 9 bases, and 5 bases lay outside the gene matches. The CDR3 length is 14 residues. Germline CDR1 is LGHDT and CDR2 is YNNKEL (reference sequence). The CDR3: CASTDRGSYNEQFF. In nucleotides, the CDR3 is TGTGCCAGTACCGACAGGGGTTCCTACAATGAGCAGTTCTTC.

The chain carries TRBV15 and TRBJ2-3, with D tentatively TRBD2 (6 bases). This CDR3 is built from 14 residues. V lost 0 bases to trimming and J lost 3 bases, with 7 bases between them. CDR1 is LNHNV and CDR2 is YYDKDF in the germline V gene (reference sequence). CDR3 protein: CATSRDGGTDTQYF. The CDR3 DNA reads TGTGCCACCAGCAGAGATGGGGGGACAGATACGCAGTATTTT.

The chain carries TRBV4-2 and TRBJ1-2; D unclear. Germline V gene sequence: CDR1 LGHNA, CDR2 YNFKEQ. This CDR3 is 15 amino acids long. V was pared by 9 bases and J by 4 bases, with 21 bases between. The CDR3 loop is CASRLALTDSYGYTF. For the CDR3, the DNA is TGTGCCAGTCGGTTAGCGCTAACAGACTCCTATGGCTACACCTTC.

This chain links TRBV18 with TRBJ1-1; no definite D call. Looked up from germline, CDR1 is KGHSH and CDR2 is LQKENI. The CDR3 contains 15 residues. V was pared by 2 bases and J by 1 base, with 11 bases between. Written as DNA, the CDR3 is TGTGCCAGCTCACCAAGCCGGGATACGAACACTGAAGCTTTCTTT. Amino acid sequence: CASSPSRDTNTEAFF.

V and J are TRBV28 and TRBJ2-6; 10 bases are a match to TRBD1. This CDR3 has 17 residues. V was pared by 5 bases and J by 2 bases, with 6 bases of the junction left unmatched. Germline CDR1 and CDR2: MDHEN and SYDVKM. CDR3 region: CASSPTGGVAGANVLTF. The CDR3 nucleotides are TGTGCCAGCAGTCCGACAGGGGGCGTCGCTGGGGCCAACGTCCTGACTTTC.

The sample holds a few counts of this clone. The chain links TRBV9 to TRBJ1-2; D unclear. The CDR3 runs to 15 residues. Between the trimmed V and J ends, which lost 4 bases and 0 bases, there was a span of 13 bases. Germline CDR1 and CDR2: SGDLS and YYNGEE. CDR3 in amino acids: CASSSRRTANYGYTF. DNA for the CDR3: TGTGCCAGCAGCTCCAGACGGACTGCTAACTATGGCTACACCTTC.

The chain is built from TRBV19 and TRBJ1-4; possibly TRBD1 for D (5 bases). Per the germline V gene, CDR1 is LNHDA and CDR2 is SQIVND (reference sequence). V was pared by 5 bases and J by 4 bases, with 11 bases between. The CDR3 is made up of 14 amino acids. The CDR3 nucleotides read TGTGCCAGTAGTCTGGCAGGGCGTAATGAAAAACTGTTTTTT. This sequence encodes CASSLAGRNEKLFF.

The chain is built from TRBV30 and TRBJ2-3; D may be TRBD1 (6 bases). The CDR3 runs 17 residues. V dropped 2 bases and J dropped 4 bases, with 22 bases sitting between them. CDR1 and CDR2 from the germline V gene are GTSNPN and SVGIG (reference sequence). CDR3 protein: CAWSRGRVGEFPDTQYF. The CDR3 DNA reads TGTGCCTGGAGTAGGGGGAGAGTGGGGGAATTCCCAGATACGCAGTATTTT. Filled out from reference TRBV30 and TRBJ2-3, the complete variable domain reads SQTIHQWPATLVQPVGSPLSLECTVEGTSNPNLYWYRQAAGRGLQLLFYSVGIGQISSEVPQNLSASRPQDRQFILSSKKLLLSDSGFYLCAWSRGRVGEFPDTQYFGPGTRLTVL.

The chain links TRBV18 to TRBJ2-5; 11 nucleotides line up with TRBD2. From germline, CDR1 is KGHSH and CDR2 LQKENI. CDR3 size: 16 residues. After removal of 5 bases from V and 1 base from J, the junction contained 6 bases not matched to a gene. The CDR3 DNA follows: TGTGCCAGCTCAGGGACTAGCGGAGCTATCCAAGAGACCCAGTACTTC. Its protein product is CASSGTSGAIQETQYF.

There are a few counts of this clone. The chain joins TRBV5-1 to TRBJ1-6; the match to TRBD1 covers 9 bases. V lost 4 bases, J lost 5 bases, and 1 base stayed unmatched. The V gene's germline CDR1 is SGHRS and CDR2 YFSETQ. This CDR3 contains 14 residues. The CDR3 nucleotides read TGCGCCAGCAGCAGGACAGGGGATAATTCACCCCTCCACTTT. Residues: CASSRTGDNSPLHF.

A single count supports this clone. The CDR3 DNA reads as TGTGCCAGCAGCCTAGGGCTCGGGACAGGGTCCTACGAGCAGTACTTC. This translates into CASSLGLGTGSYEQYF. The rearrangement uses TRBV11-2 and TRBJ2-7, with TRBD1 matching over 9 bases. Germline V lookup: CDR1 SGHAT, CDR2 FQNNGV. V dropped 5 bases and J dropped 1; count of bases not matched to a gene: 9. The CDR3 consists of 16 residues.

The chain links TRBV5-4 to TRBJ2-1; weak D call: TRBD1 (5 bases). Germline CDR1 is SGHNT and CDR2 is YYREEE (reference sequence). The CDR3 has 14 amino acids. Between the trimmed V and J ends, which lost 4 bases and 2 bases, there was a span of 10 bases. The CDR3 DNA reads TGTGCCAGCAGCCCCGGACAAACCTACAATGAGCAGTTCTTC. Its translation is CASSPGQTYNEQFF.

The sample holds a few counts of this clone. This rearrangement joins TRBV5-3 to TRBJ1-1, with a weak D call TRBD1 (6 bases). TRBV5-3 has ORF status, its function being uncertain. The CDR3 totals 20 residues. The V gene lost 1 base and the J gene lost 2 bases, with 27 bases spanning the gap. The chain's CDR3 is CARSLCRRLDKGGPNTEAFF. The CDR3 DNA is TGTGCCAGAAGCTTGTGCAGACGGCTAGATAAGGGGGGGCCTAACACTGAAGCTTTCTTT.

A single count supports this clone. The chain carries TRBV18 and TRBJ2-3, with 7 bases that match TRBD1. The length of the CDR3 is 16 residues. Per germline, CDR1 KGHSH and CDR2 LQKENI. V shed 4 bases, J shed 1 base, and the junction held 8 bases outside the gene matches. The CDR3 sequence: CASSLLSGGGTDTQYF. DNA for the CDR3: TGTGCCAGCTCACTCCTTTCAGGGGGAGGCACAGATACGCAGTATTTT.